This T cell receptor beta chain is from a study of shared clonotypes between healthy human individuals. Trimming stripped 1 base from V and 3 bases from J, with 7 bases between. Germline-derived CDR1 and CDR2 are SGHTA and FQGNSA. The CDR3 sequence is 14 residues long. TCRdb's copy holds only in-frame clones and misses some; the assay was immunoSEQ multiplex PCR. The table lists roughly 500,000 clones, about 72% of them singletons. Material: PBMCs. The chain has TRBV7-2 and TRBJ1-5; the D gene is possibly TRBD1 (5 bases). The clonotype originates from a woman aged 40 to 50 in good health. Some clones in this sample may be carry-over from other donors' samples. The CDR3 coding sequence is TGTGCCAGCAGCTTAGGAGGGGTCAATCAGCCCCAGCATTTT. It codes for CASSLGGVNQPQHF.